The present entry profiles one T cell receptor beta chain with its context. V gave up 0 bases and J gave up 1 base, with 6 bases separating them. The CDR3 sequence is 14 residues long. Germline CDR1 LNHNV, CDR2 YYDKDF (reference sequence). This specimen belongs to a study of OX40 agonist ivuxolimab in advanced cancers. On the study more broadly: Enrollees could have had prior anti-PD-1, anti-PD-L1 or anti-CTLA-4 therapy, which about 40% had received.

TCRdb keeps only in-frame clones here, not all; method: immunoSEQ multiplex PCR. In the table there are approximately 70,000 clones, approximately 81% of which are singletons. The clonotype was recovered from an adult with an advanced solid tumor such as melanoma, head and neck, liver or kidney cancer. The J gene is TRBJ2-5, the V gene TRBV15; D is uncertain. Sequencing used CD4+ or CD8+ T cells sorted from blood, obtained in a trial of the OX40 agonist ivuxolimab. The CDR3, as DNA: TGTGCCACCAGCAGAGACAGGAGCCAAGAGACCCAGTACTTC. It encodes CATSRDRSQETQYF.